The 13 T cell receptor beta chains given below trace back to one sample, sequenced in a study of metastatic and nonmetastatic thyroid tumors. MiXCR re-clonotyped the PCR reads for TCRdb. The sample holds about 25,000 clones, about 13% seen once. Until they underwent thyroid surgery, no patient had received any treatment. The sample comprised blood. These receptors originate from a female donor with papillary thyroid cancer or a benign thyroid nodule (not recorded which). Some clones in this sample may be carry-over from other donors' samples.

This clone occurred many times. The V call is TRBV5-1, the J call TRBJ2-1; 12 nucleotides line up with TRBD2. The V gene's germline CDR1 is SGHRS and CDR2 YFSETQ. The CDR3 consists of 16 residues. Trimming took 0 bases from V and 13 from J; bases not matched to a gene: 11. The CDR3: CASSLGLAGGPGGQFF. The DNA for the CDR3 is TGCGCCAGCAGCTTGGGTCTAGCGGGAGGGCCGGGAGGCCAGTTCTTC.

This clone was recorded many times. Being one base from a much bigger clone, this may be a read error. The chain couples TRBV19 to TRBJ2-1; no clear D. Germline-derived CDR1 and CDR2 are LNHDA and SQIVND (reference sequence). The length of the CDR3 is 14 residues. V shed 3 bases and J shed 6 bases, with 12 bases lying between them. CDR3 amino acids: CASSIIGTGNEQFF. In DNA form, the CDR3 reads TGTGCCAGTAGTATTATTGGCACGGGCAATGAGCAGTTCTTC.

This clone was seen ten or more times. This sequence joins TRBV28 and TRBJ1-1; 10 bases are shared with TRBD1. The CDR3 runs to 14 residues. Trimming cost V 7 bases and J 6 bases; bases outside gene matches: 8. Germline CDR1 MDHEN, CDR2 SYDVKM. The CDR3 DNA sequence: TGTGCCAGCACCAAATGGACAGGGGGGTCTGAAGCTTTCTTT. This translates into CASTKWTGGSEAFF.

This clone was seen ten or more times. The chain combines TRBV12-3 or TRBV12-4 with TRBJ2-7; 10 nucleotides align to TRBD1. Trimming at V came to 6 bases and at J to 3 bases, leaving 5 bases not matched to a gene. The CDR3 has 14 residues. CDR3 nucleotide sequence: TGTGCCAGCAGACTCCGGGACAGGGGCTACGAGCAGTACTTC. Encoded protein: CASRLRDRGYEQYF.

This clone was recorded at least ten times. The V and J genes are TRBV11-2 and TRBJ2-7; perhaps TRBD2 as D (6 bases). This CDR3 is built from 13 residues. Trimming cost V 5 bases and J 6 bases, with 14 bases left between them. Germline V gene data show CDR1 as SGHAT and CDR2 as FQNNGV. The CDR3 DNA sequence: TGTGCCAGCAGCATCCGACGGGGGATCGAGCAGTACTTC. Translating it yields CASSIRRGIEQYF.

A remark on this clone: A single base separates this from a much larger clone, so it may be a read error. The gene calls are TRBV5-4 and TRBJ2-2; TRBD2 might be the D (6 bases). Per the germline V gene, CDR1 is SGHNT and CDR2 is YYREEE (reference sequence). The CDR3 has 14 amino acids. The chain's CDR3 is CASSLDPNTGGLFF. DNA for the CDR3: TGTGCCAGCAGCTTGGACCCGAACACCGGGGGGCTGTTTTTT.

In its sample, this clone was seen many times. CDR3 DNA sequence: TGTGCCAGCAGTTTATCCCACGAGCAGTACTTC. Translated: CASSLSHEQYF. This chain links TRBV12-3 or TRBV12-4 with TRBJ2-7; D is ambiguous. V lost 2 bases, J lost 5 bases, and 4 bases lay in between. The length of the CDR3 is 11 residues.

This clone was picked up many times. The chain's CDR3 is CASKTHPGRSNQPQHF. CDR3 sequence (DNA): TGTGCCAGTAAGACACATCCGGGAAGGAGCAATCAGCCCCAGCATTTT. V gene TRBV19 combines with J gene TRBJ1-5; D is unclear. Germline V gene lookup returns CDR1 LNHDA and CDR2 SQIVND (reference sequence). The CDR3 is 16 amino acids. V gave up 7 bases and J gave up 1 base, with 17 bases separating them. Looking up the rest from reference TRBV19 and TRBJ1-5 gives the full variable domain: DGGITQSPKYLFRKEGQNVTLSCEQNLNHDAMYWYRQDPGQGLRLIYYSQIVNDFQKGDIAEGYSVSREKKESFPLTVTSAQKNPTAFYLCASKTHPGRSNQPQHFGDGTRLSIL.

This clone was seen repeatedly, ten times or more. The chain couples TRBV7-3 to TRBJ2-3, with 13 bases that match TRBD2. V shed 5 bases and J 5 bases; nucleotides not matched to a gene: 4. The CDR3 runs to 15 residues. From germline, CDR1 is SGHTA and CDR2 FQGTGA. CDR3 DNA: TGTGCCAGCAGCAGGACTAGCGGGAGTGGAGATACGCAGTATTTT. Translated: CASSRTSGSGDTQYF. The entire variable domain, with the rest obtained from reference TRBV7-3 and TRBJ2-3, is as follows: GAGVSQTPSNKVTEKGKYVELRCDPISGHTALYWYRQSLGQGPEFLIYFQGTGAADDSGLPNDRFFAVRPEGSVSTLKIQRTERGDSAVYLCASSRTSGSGDTQYFGPGTRLTVL.

At least ten counts were recorded for this clone. The chain carries TRBV7-9 and TRBJ2-7; the D is unclear. Germline CDR1 and CDR2: SEHNR and FQNEAQ (reference sequence). The CDR3 runs to 14 residues. Trimming cost V 3 bases and J 4 bases, with 13 bases left between them. The CDR3 DNA reads as TGTGCCAGCAGCTTTACGGCAGGCCAATACGAGCAGTACTTC. It translates to CASSFTAGQYEQYF.

This clone was picked up many times. The rearrangement joins TRBV12-5 to TRBJ2-7, with a possible D match to TRBD2 (6 bases). The V gene's germline CDR1 is LGHNT and CDR2 FRNRAP. The CDR3 sequence is 15 residues long. Deletions cut 0 bases from V and 7 bases from J, with 16 bases between. DNA of the CDR3: TGTGCTAGTGGTTTGGTAGCCCTGGGACTCGAGGAGCAGTACTTC. Protein: CASGLVALGLEEQYF.

This clone has a handful of counts. The V call is TRBV24-1, the J call TRBJ1-1; D perhaps matches TRBD1 (6 bases). Germline lookup yields CDR1 KGHDR and CDR2 SFDVKD. The CDR3 spans 15 residues. Deletions cut 7 bases from V and 1 base from J, with 15 bases between. The CDR3 here is CATRGTGIGNTEAFF. For the CDR3, the DNA is TGTGCCACCAGGGGAACAGGGATCGGGAACACTGAAGCTTTCTTT.

This clone has at least ten counts. A much larger clone lies a single base off, so this may be a read error. Other DNA sequences in the sample encode the same CDR3. The V call is TRBV19, the J call TRBJ1-2, with TRBD1 identical over 9 bases. Germline V gene data show CDR1 as LNHDA and CDR2 as SQIVND (reference sequence). J was trimmed by 7 bases and V by 6 bases; bases with no gene match: 9. The CDR3 runs 14 residues. Here the CDR3 reads CASSIGDRGVGYTF. CDR3 nucleotides: TGTGCCAGTAGCATCGGAGACAGGGGGGTTGGCTACACCTTC. Supplemented by reference TRBV19 and TRBJ1-2, the full variable domain reads DGGITQSPKYLFRKEGQNVTLSCEQNLNHDAMYWYRQDPGQGLRLIYYSQIVNDFQKGDIAEGYSVSREKKESFPLTVTSAQKNPTAFYLCASSIGDRGVGYTFGSGTRLTVV.